A selection of T cell receptor beta chains follows, all from one sample in a study of CD8+CD57+ T cells in acquired aplastic anemia. TCRdb reprocessed the reads via MiXCR and lists one record per CDR3 protein. The sample shows about 190,000 distinct CDR3 sequences, approximately 49% of them seen only once. The material sequenced was sorted CD4+, CD8+, or CD8+CD57+ T cells (not recorded which) from PBMCs. These TCRs come from a human donor in good health, serving as a control. Both conserved end residues are part of each CDR3. The D gene is left open where the match is weak. Size is stated for part of the rows, as once, few or many counts, or as a class when the clone is expanded.

j_call clone_size d_call v_call cdr3_nt cdr3_aa
TRBJ1-6 many NA TRBV12-3/TRBV12-4 TGTGCCAGCAGTTTAAGGCAGGGTAGATCACCCCTCCACTTT CASSLRQGRSPLHF
TRBJ2-5 NA NA TRBV2 TGTGCCAGCACCGACGGACAGAAACAAGAGACCCAGTACTTC CASTDGQKQETQYF
TRBJ1-1 once NA TRBV24-1 TGTGCCACCAGTGATGCATCCACTGGGGAAACTGAAGCTTTCTTT CATSDASTGETEAFF
TRBJ2-7 many NA TRBV4-1 TGCGCCAGCAGCCACTGGGGCGGGCAGACCTACGAGCAGTACTTC CASSHWGGQTYEQYF
TRBJ2-3 many TRBD2 TRBV20-1 TGCAGTGCTCCCGGGACTATCACAGATACGCAGTATTTT CSAPGTITDTQYF
TRBJ1-2 many TRBD1 TRBV12-3/TRBV12-4 TGTGCCAGCAGTTTGTCAGGGGGATACGCCTATGGCTACACCTTC CASSLSGGYAYGYTF
TRBJ1-5 many NA TRBV7-2 TGTGCCAGCAGCCCACAGGGTAGCAATCAGCCCCAGCATTTT CASSPQGSNQPQHF
TRBJ2-1 many NA TRBV28 TGTGCCAGCAGTTTCTACAATGAGCAGTTCTTC CASSFYNEQFF
TRBJ2-7 NA NA TRBV4-3 TGCGCCAGCAGCCGAGAAGGAACCTACGAGCAGTACTTC CASSREGTYEQYF
TRBJ2-7 many TRBD2 TRBV12-3/TRBV12-4 TGTGCCAGCAGGAGTAGCGGGGGGGGGTACGAGCAGTACTTC CASRSSGGGYEQYF
TRBJ2-7 NA NA TRBV20-1 TGCAGTGCCCCCCGGGGCGTCGAGCAGTACTTC CSAPRGVEQYF
TRBJ1-6 few NA TRBV12-3/TRBV12-4 TGTGCCAGCAGTTTTGGAGGGTTATCACCCCTCCACTTT CASSFGGLSPLHF
TRBJ2-1 many TRBD2 TRBV5-1 TGCGCCAGCCAGGGCGGGGGGGGCAATGAGCAGTTCTTC CASQGGGGNEQFF
TRBJ1-3 many NA TRBV9 TGTGCCAGCAGCGTAGAGGGGGGCGGTGGAAACACCATATATTTT CASSVEGGGGNTIYF
TRBJ1-6 many NA TRBV20-1 TGCAGTGCTAGCCAAATCGGGGGGGGTACTTCCTATAATTCACCCCTCCACTTT CSASQIGGGTSYNSPLHF
TRBJ1-5 NA NA TRBV7-2 TGTGCCACACAGGCAGGAGGTAGCAATCAGCCCCAGCATTTT CATQAGGSNQPQHF
TRBJ1-5 NA NA TRBV9 TGTGCCAGCAGCGTCGACCCTGGATCGGCCCAGCATTTT CASSVDPGSAQHF
TRBJ1-2 NA TRBD1 TRBV10-2 TGCGCCAGCAACGCCGGGACAGGGATCTCATACACCTTC CASNAGTGISYTF
TRBJ2-3 many NA TRBV20-1 TGCAGTGCCCCGAAGAAATGGCAGTATTTT CSAPKKWQYF
TRBJ2-5 many TRBD1 TRBV24-1 TGTGCCACCAGTGATCGACAGGGGACCCAAGAGACCCAGTACTTC CATSDRQGTQETQYF
TRBJ2-3 once NA TRBV10-2 TGCGCCAGCAGTGAGGCCCACCCAACAGATACGCAGTATTTT CASSEAHPTDTQYF
TRBJ1-4 NA TRBD1 TRBV7-2 TGTGCCAGCAGCTTGCAGGGGGCAAATAGTAGGAAACTGCTTTTT CASSLQGANSRKLLF
TRBJ2-1 NA NA TRBV7-2 TGTGCCAGCAGCCTACTAGCCGGACAGGTCAGCTCCTACAATGAGCAGTTCTTC CASSLLAGQVSSYNEQFF
TRBJ1-2 NA NA TRBV7-9 TGTGCCAGCAGCCCAGCGGGATCCTATGGCTACACCTTC CASSPAGSYGYTF
TRBJ2-5 many TRBD1 TRBV19 TGTGCCAGTAGTGCTACAGGGGAAGAGACCCAGTACTTC CASSATGEETQYF
TRBJ2-4 many NA TRBV2 TGTGCCAGCAGTGAAGTTCCGACGGAGTTTCCCAAAAACATTCAGTACTTC CASSEVPTEFPKNIQYF
TRBJ2-2 many TRBD1 TRBV24-1 TGTGCCACCAGGGGTCCAGGGGGCTTCGGGGAGCTGTTTTTT CATRGPGGFGELFF
TRBJ1-1 many TRBD1 TRBV2 TGTGCCAGCAGACTCAGGGACAGGGCGAACACTGAAGCTTTCTTT CASRLRDRANTEAFF
TRBJ1-1 NA NA TRBV24-1 TGTGCCACCAGTGGGGGCCCTGAAGCTTTCTTT CATSGGPEAFF
TRBJ2-7 many NA TRBV4-2 TGTGCCAGCAGCCAAGATCTTACAGGCTACGAGCAGTACTTC CASSQDLTGYEQYF
TRBJ1-2 NA NA TRBV12-3/TRBV12-4 TGTGCCAGCAGTTTAGAGCTACCCAACTATGGCTACACCTTC CASSLELPNYGYTF
TRBJ2-7 NA TRBD1 TRBV6-2/TRBV6-3 TGTGCCAGCAGCCTATTACCCGGGACAGGGCCCTACGAGCAGTACTTC CASSLLPGTGPYEQYF
TRBJ2-7 many TRBD1 TRBV11-2 TGTGCCAGCAGCTTAGGGGGACAGGGGATGAGCTACGAGCAGTACTTC CASSLGGQGMSYEQYF
TRBJ2-1 NA TRBD1 TRBV20-1 TGCAGTGCCTCACCCGGGACAGGGGGGAGCAATGAGCAGTTCTTC CSASPGTGGSNEQFF
TRBJ2-5 many TRBD2 TRBV20-1 TGCAGTGCCAGGCTCGGGATAGCGGGGGGCGAGACCCAGTACTTC CSARLGIAGGETQYF